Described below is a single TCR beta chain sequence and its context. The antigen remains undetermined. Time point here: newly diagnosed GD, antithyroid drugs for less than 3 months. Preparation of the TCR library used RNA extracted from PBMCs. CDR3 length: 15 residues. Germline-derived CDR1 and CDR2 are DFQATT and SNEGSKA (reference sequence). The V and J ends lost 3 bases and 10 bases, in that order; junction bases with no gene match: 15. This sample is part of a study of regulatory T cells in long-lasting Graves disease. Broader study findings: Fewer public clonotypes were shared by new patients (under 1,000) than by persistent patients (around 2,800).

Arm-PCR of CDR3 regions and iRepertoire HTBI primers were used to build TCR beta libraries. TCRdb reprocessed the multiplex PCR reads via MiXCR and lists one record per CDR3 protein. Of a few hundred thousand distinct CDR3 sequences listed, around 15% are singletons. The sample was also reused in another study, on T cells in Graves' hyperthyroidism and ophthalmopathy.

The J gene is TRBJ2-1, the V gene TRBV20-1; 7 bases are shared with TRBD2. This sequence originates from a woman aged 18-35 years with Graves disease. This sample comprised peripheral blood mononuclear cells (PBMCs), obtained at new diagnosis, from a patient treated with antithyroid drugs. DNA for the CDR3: TGCAGTGCTAGTATACCTAGCGGACCCTCCTACGAGCAGTTCTTC. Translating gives CSASIPSGPSYEQFF.